This T cell receptor (beta chain) appears in the sequencing data of a study of breast tumors, draining lymph nodes, adjacent tissues. Study observations and caveats: Tumor T cell lymph node origin was a supported hypothesis, not proven. Tumor TCR diversity was below lymph nodes but above nontumor tissue. Findings are consistent with lymph node origin and intratumoral expansion of most tumor T cells.

A remark on this clonotype: Its antigen is as yet unknown. This sequence may be a read error, since a much larger clone differs from it by one base.

TCRdb called the multiplex PCR reads again in MiXCR, with one record for every CDR3 protein. Counted here are some 150,000 distinct CDR3 sequences, around 22% occurring once; the ten biggest clones make up 2.5% to 3%. CDR3 length: 14 amino acids. Germline V gene data show CDR1 as DFQATT and CDR2 as SNEGSKA (reference sequence). Axillary draining lymph nodes of breast cancer patients supplied the node samples. Sequencing was performed on axillary lymph node tissue. This clonotype was sampled from a female donor with breast cancer. Some clones in this sample may be carry-over from other donors' samples. The chain joins TRBV20-1 to TRBJ2-7, with D possibly being TRBD1 or TRBD2 (5 bases each). The CDR3 nucleotides read TGCGGTGCTAGAGATTACAACGGGGCGCTCGAGCAGTACTTC. Translated, it gives CGARDYNGALEQYF.